These T cell receptor beta chains were read from a single sample in a study of cytomegalovirus exposure and HLA in healthy donors. The repertoire was sequenced with immunoSEQ multiplex PCR; TCRdb's copy has only in-frame clones and lacks some. The repertoire holds 150,000 to 200,000 clones, approximately 82% seen once, with 2.1% in the top ten. The sequenced sample was PBMCs. The receptors were sampled from a young woman in good health and CMV-seropositive. CDR3s leave out the opening cysteine and the closing phenylalanine or tryptophan. Fields, in order: D gene, J gene, clone size, V gene, CDR3 protein. D genes are given only for firm matches. Where a row states a size, it is once, few, many or the class of an expanded clone; other rows omit it.

D gene: .; J gene: TRBJ2-2; clone size: .; V gene: TRBV7-2; CDR3 protein: ARGAGENTGELF
D gene: TRBD1; J gene: TRBJ2-7; clone size: few; V gene: TRBV11-2; CDR3 protein: ASSSDRGGPQYEQY
D gene: TRBD2; J gene: TRBJ2-3; clone size: .; V gene: TRBV9; CDR3 protein: ASSAGGGTSTDTQY
D gene: .; J gene: TRBJ2-1; clone size: .; V gene: TRBV1; CDR3 protein: TSSQEVTAGGESYNEQF
D gene: .; J gene: TRBJ1-5; clone size: .; V gene: TRBV18; CDR3 protein: ASSPGEGLNQPQH
D gene: .; J gene: TRBJ1-6; clone size: once; V gene: TRBV7-2; CDR3 protein: ASSIPTVGLPPLH
D gene: TRBD1; J gene: TRBJ2-7; clone size: .; V gene: TRBV29-1; CDR3 protein: SVGNRGYEQY
D gene: .; J gene: TRBJ1-1; clone size: .; V gene: TRBV5-1; CDR3 protein: ASSLVRGGPNTEAF
D gene: .; J gene: TRBJ1-1; clone size: .; V gene: TRBV6-1; CDR3 protein: ASSTGTLNTEAF
D gene: TRBD1; J gene: TRBJ1-3; clone size: once; V gene: TRBV28; CDR3 protein: ASSIGTARNTIY
D gene: .; J gene: TRBJ2-7; clone size: .; V gene: TRBV9; CDR3 protein: ASSAGDTPYEQY
D gene: .; J gene: TRBJ1-5; clone size: .; V gene: TRBV5-4; CDR3 protein: ARTPPHAGPLYSNQPQH
D gene: .; J gene: TRBJ2-2; clone size: once; V gene: TRBV9; CDR3 protein: ASSRQDVDTGELF
D gene: .; J gene: TRBJ2-3; clone size: once; V gene: TRBV7-5; CDR3 protein: VRSLVPRHATDTQY
D gene: .; J gene: TRBJ2-1; clone size: .; V gene: TRBV5-1; CDR3 protein: ASSLMRGDGNEQF
D gene: TRBD2; J gene: TRBJ2-1; clone size: .; V gene: TRBV7-9; CDR3 protein: SSSLVVGSGGHNEQF
D gene: TRBD2; J gene: TRBJ2-3; clone size: .; V gene: TRBV28; CDR3 protein: ASSQRMRGEADTQY
D gene: .; J gene: TRBJ1-6; clone size: .; V gene: TRBV5-5; CDR3 protein: ASSEPEEALH
D gene: .; J gene: TRBJ1-6; clone size: .; V gene: TRBV6-5; CDR3 protein: ASSYYVQGTSPLH
D gene: TRBD1; J gene: TRBJ1-5; clone size: few; V gene: TRBV28; CDR3 protein: ASNSAGTGYNQPQH
D gene: .; J gene: TRBJ2-2; clone size: .; V gene: TRBV7-2; CDR3 protein: ASSLVGWGAGELF
D gene: TRBD1; J gene: TRBJ1-1; clone size: .; V gene: TRBV29-1; CDR3 protein: SVRGQGLMNTEAF
D gene: TRBD1; J gene: TRBJ1-4; clone size: .; V gene: TRBV28; CDR3 protein: ASGGQPGHLTNEKLF
D gene: TRBD1; J gene: TRBJ2-3; clone size: .; V gene: TRBV5-1; CDR3 protein: ASSLEEDRVGTDTQY
D gene: .; J gene: TRBJ2-5; clone size: .; V gene: TRBV7-3; CDR3 protein: ASSSSGPQETQY
D gene: .; J gene: TRBJ1-6; clone size: .; V gene: TRBV7-6; CDR3 protein: ASSLVADYNSPLH
D gene: .; J gene: TRBJ1-2; clone size: .; V gene: TRBV7-2; CDR3 protein: ASSLVRAGYT
D gene: TRBD2; J gene: TRBJ2-5; clone size: .; V gene: TRBV9; CDR3 protein: ASSVVLGRGGETQY
D gene: TRBD2; J gene: TRBJ2-3; clone size: .; V gene: TRBV27; CDR3 protein: ASSDLSGGAEDTQY
D gene: .; J gene: TRBJ1-2; clone size: .; V gene: TRBV6-6; CDR3 protein: AGSQGDDYGYT
D gene: TRBD2; J gene: TRBJ2-2; clone size: .; V gene: TRBV9; CDR3 protein: ASSVASGGDWTGELF